What follows are 2 T cell receptor beta chains derived from one specimen sequenced in a study of radiation and T cells in renal cell carcinoma (dated by TCRdb to about 2020). The sample's time point label is to be understood as: baseline pretreatment blood. The treatment or condition label, as the study defines it: 15 Gy SBRT to primary tumor, nephrectomy 4 weeks later. The library relied on the immunoSEQ multiplex PCR assay. TCRdb provides this immuneACCESS table in a form limited to in-frame rearrangements. Some clones are lacking; in checked studies, under half of them reflect an unresolved V gene, and why the rest are absent is not known. The sample has approximately 110,000 clones on record, about four fifths of them singletons. The top ten hold approximately 3% of the sample. Source: blood, taken from a patient whose treatment included radiotherapy and nephrectomy. All receptors derive from a woman aged 55-70 years with renal cell carcinoma.

CDR3 coding DNA: TGTGCCAGTAGTCCTACCTGGACTAGCGGGAGGGGGGAGACCCAGTACTTC. Amino acid sequence: CASSPTWTSGRGETQYF. The chain uses TRBV19 and TRBJ2-5; 15 positions match TRBD2. Germline assignment: CDR1 LNHDA and CDR2 SQIVND (reference sequence). There are 17 residues in the CDR3. Germline trimming cut 5 bases from V and 5 bases from J; bases unmatched to any gene: 9.

V and J are TRBV19 and TRBJ2-3, with D perhaps matching TRBD1 (5 bases). CDR1 and CDR2 from the germline V gene are LNHDA and SQIVND (reference sequence). Trimming cost V 6 bases and J 0 bases, with 10 bases left between them. The CDR3 has 14 amino acids. The CDR3 here is CASSWRTSTDTQYF. CDR3 sequence (DNA): TGTGCCAGTAGCTGGCGGACAAGCACAGATACGCAGTATTTT. The variable domain in full, with the rest retrieved from reference TRBV19 and TRBJ2-3, is DGGITQSPKYLFRKEGQNVTLSCEQNLNHDAMYWYRQDPGQGLRLIYYSQIVNDFQKGDIAEGYSVSREKKESFPLTVTSAQKNPTAFYLCASSWRTSTDTQYFGPGTRLTVL.